This T cell receptor (beta chain) originates from a study of long-term antiretroviral therapy in people with HIV. This was the immunoSEQ v3.0 assay at survey level. This table comes from immunoSEQ multiplex PCR, and its TCRdb copy is limited to in-frame clones, with some not included. The repertoire holds 15,000 or so clones, with under 85% as singletons. Specimens held about 0.85-11 million cryopreserved PBMC prior to DNA extraction. To note about this clone: What it binds is unknown.

Study conclusions and caveats: Clones showing expansion before ART dominated the repertoire at all time points.

Per germline, CDR1 SGHNT and CDR2 YYREEE (reference sequence). There are 15 residues in the CDR3. The V gene lost 5 bases and the J gene lost 1 base, with 16 bases spanning the gap. This sequence was found in a woman aged 35 to 49 with HIV. The chain links TRBV5-4 to TRBJ2-7; D unclear. Sample: unsorted PBMCs, taken just over 3.1 years after starting antiretroviral therapy. The CDR3 DNA follows: TGTGCCAGCAGTTTCAGAGATCAGCCTTCCTACGAGCAGTACTTC. Its translation: CASSFRDQPSYEQYF.